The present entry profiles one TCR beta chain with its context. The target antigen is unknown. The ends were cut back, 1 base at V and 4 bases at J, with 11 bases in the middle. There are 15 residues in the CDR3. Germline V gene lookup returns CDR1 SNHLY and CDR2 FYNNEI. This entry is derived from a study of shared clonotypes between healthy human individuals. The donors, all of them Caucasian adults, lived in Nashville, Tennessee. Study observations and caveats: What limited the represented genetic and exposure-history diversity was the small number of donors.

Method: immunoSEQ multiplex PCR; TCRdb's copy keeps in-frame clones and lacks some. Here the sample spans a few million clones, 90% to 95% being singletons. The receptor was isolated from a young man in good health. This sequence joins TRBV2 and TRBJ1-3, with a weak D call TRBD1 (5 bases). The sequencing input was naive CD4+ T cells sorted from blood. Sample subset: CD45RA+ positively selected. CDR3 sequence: CASSEVWGGGNTIYF. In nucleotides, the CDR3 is TGTGCCAGCAGTGAAGTCTGGGGCGGAGGAAACACCATATATTTT.